The present entry profiles one TCR beta chain with its context. What it binds is unknown. The CDR3 loop spans 13 amino acids. The V and J ends lost 5 bases and 3 bases respectively, with 10 bases between them. The germline V gene encodes CDR1 MNHNS and CDR2 SASEGT. The data were obtained in a study of T cells in localized non-small cell lung cancer. Broader study findings: The study sequenced only one region of the tumor. As a result, intratumor heterogeneity could not be excluded and remains possible.

Profiling relied on immunoSEQ multiplex PCR, and the TCRdb table lists in-frame clones only, not all of them. Here the sample spans roughly 72,000 clones, about 84% being singletons. The sequenced sample was peripheral blood, obtained before any cancer treatment. This TCR was sampled from an older female donor with stage I lung adenocarcinoma. The chain is built from TRBV6-1 and TRBJ2-5, with D possibly matching TRBD1 (5 bases). CDR3 in amino acids: CASSKWGEETQYF. CDR3 coding DNA: TGTGCCAGCAGTAAATGGGGCGAAGAGACCCAGTACTTC.